This T cell receptor beta chain derives from a study of shared clonotypes between healthy human individuals. About the study: Aged 18 to 49, the donors were a couple of women and a few men.

Sequencing was performed with immunoSEQ multiplex PCR; in TCRdb, only in-frame clones are kept and a portion is missing. This table holds a few hundred thousand clones, over 60% found once. Tens of millions of PBMCs served as the genomic DNA source for unsorted samples. The specimen was PBMCs. The clonotype comes from a woman in her thirties or forties in good health. Some clones in this sample may be carry-over from other donors' samples.

The CDR3 coding sequence is TGCGCCAGCAGCTATACTAGCGGGACCCGAGGGGAGCAGTTCTTC. It specifies CASSYTSGTRGEQFF. The chain has TRBV5-1 and TRBJ2-1; 10 bases line up with TRBD2. Germline lookup yields CDR1 SGHRS and CDR2 YFSETQ. The CDR3 totals 15 residues. V dropped 3 bases and J dropped 10; count of bases not matched to a gene: 10.